The source of this TCR beta chain is a study of PD-L1 blockade in urothelial cancer. Each PCR received spiked synthetic TCR analog templates. Clones were sequenced by immunoSEQ multiplex PCR, and TCRdb holds only the in-frame ones, with some missing. The sample has about 71,000 clones, about 89% seen once. Between 1 and 8 samples per patient were obtained, pretreatment and on-treatment. Regarding this clone: Its matching antigen is unknown.

Trimming took 5 bases from V and 2 from J; bases not matched to a gene: 8. CDR1 is SQVTM and CDR2 is ANQGSEA in the germline V gene. CDR3 size: 14 residues. Study-level results: A below-median TCR clonality in blood before treatment predicted better survival.

This sequence joins TRBV29-1 and TRBJ2-5; 7 bases agree with TRBD1. This sequence was found in a man aged 60-69 years with urothelial cancer. Sequenced material: PBMCs, taken around atezolizumab (anti-PD-L1) treatment. CDR3 coding DNA: TGCAGCGTTTCCCGACAGGGAGCTCAAGAGACCCAGTACTTC. It yields the protein CSVSRQGAQETQYF.